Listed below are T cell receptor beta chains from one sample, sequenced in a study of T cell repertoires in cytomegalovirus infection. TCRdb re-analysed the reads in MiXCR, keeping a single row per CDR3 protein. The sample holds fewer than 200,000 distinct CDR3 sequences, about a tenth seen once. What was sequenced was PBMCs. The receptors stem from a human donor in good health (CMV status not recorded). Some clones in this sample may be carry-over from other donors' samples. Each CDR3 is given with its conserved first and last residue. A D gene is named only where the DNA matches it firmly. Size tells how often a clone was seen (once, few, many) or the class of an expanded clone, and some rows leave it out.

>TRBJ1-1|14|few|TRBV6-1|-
CASVSRGGYYEAFF
TGTGCCAGCGTATCACGGGGAGGGTACTATGAAGCTTTCTTT
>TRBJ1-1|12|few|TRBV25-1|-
CASRLPGVEAFF
TGTGCCAGCAGGCTCCCGGGGGTTGAAGCTTTCTTT
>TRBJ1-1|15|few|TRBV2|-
CASSEGGQEDTEAFF
TGTGCCAGCAGTGAAGGGGGACAAGAAGACACTGAAGCTTTCTTT
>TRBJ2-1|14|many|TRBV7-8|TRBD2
CASSPSGRGDEQFF
TGTGCCAGCAGCCCTAGCGGGAGAGGGGATGAGCAGTTCTTC
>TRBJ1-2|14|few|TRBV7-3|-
CASSLDEGRYGYTF
TGTGCCAGCAGCTTAGATGAGGGGAGATATGGCTACACCTTC
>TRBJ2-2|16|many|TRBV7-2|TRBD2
CASSFSGSGYTGELFF
TGTGCCAGCAGCTTTAGCGGGAGCGGGTACACCGGGGAGCTGTTTTTT
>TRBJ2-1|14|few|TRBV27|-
CASSLSILRNEQFF
TGTGCCAGCAGTTTATCTATACTTCGCAATGAGCAGTTCTTC
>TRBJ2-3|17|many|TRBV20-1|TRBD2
CSAQGLGKIRPSDTQYF
TGCAGTGCCCAGGGACTAGGTAAAATCCGGCCGTCAGATACGCAGTATTTT
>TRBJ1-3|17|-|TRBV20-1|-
CSARPPLGHEVGNTIYF
TGCAGTGCTAGACCTCCATTAGGACATGAGGTTGGAAACACCATATATTTT
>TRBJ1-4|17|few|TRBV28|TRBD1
CASSITRGRGANEKLFF
TGTGCCAGCAGTATTACCAGGGGGCGGGGGGCTAATGAAAAACTGTTTTTT
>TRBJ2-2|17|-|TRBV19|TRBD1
CASSSHAGGADTGELFF
TGTGCCAGTAGTAGCCACGCAGGGGGCGCCGACACCGGGGAGCTGTTTTTT
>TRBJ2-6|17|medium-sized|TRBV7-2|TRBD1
CASSGTGGAGGANVLTF
TGTGCCAGCAGCGGGACAGGGGGCGCGGGCGGGGCCAACGTCCTGACTTTC
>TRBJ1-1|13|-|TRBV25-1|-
CASNAGLNTEAFF
TGTGCCAGCAATGCAGGGCTCAACACTGAAGCTTTCTTT
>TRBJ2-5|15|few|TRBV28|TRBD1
CASSVPRDRLVTQYF
TGTGCCAGCAGTGTCCCCCGGGACAGGCTTGTGACCCAGTACTTC
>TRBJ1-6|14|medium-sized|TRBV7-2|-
CASTADLGDSPLHF
TGTGCCAGCACCGCGGACTTAGGGGATTCACCCCTCCACTTT
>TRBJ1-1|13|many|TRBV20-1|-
CSARGQRHTEAFF
TGCAGTGCTAGAGGACAGCGACACACTGAAGCTTTCTTT
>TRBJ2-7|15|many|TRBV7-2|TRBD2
CASSPAGGSAYEQYF
TGTGCCAGCAGCCCCGCGGGCGGGAGTGCTTACGAGCAGTACTTC
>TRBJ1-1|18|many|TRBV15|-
CATSRGNRDPARNTEAFF
TGTGCCACCAGCAGAGGAAACCGGGACCCCGCCCGGAACACTGAAGCTTTCTTT
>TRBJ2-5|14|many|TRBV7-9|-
CASPPPVGRETQYF
TGTGCCAGCCCGCCTCCGGTGGGAAGAGAGACCCAGTACTTC
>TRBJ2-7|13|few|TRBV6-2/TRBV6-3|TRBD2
CASGRDPAYEQYF
TGTGCCAGCGGGAGGGACCCAGCCTACGAGCAGTACTTC
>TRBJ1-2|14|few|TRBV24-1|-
CATSDQGRNYGYTF
TGTGCCACCAGTGATCAGGGACGGAACTATGGCTACACCTTC
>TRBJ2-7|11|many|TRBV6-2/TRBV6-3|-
CASGRASEQYF
TGTGCCAGCGGTAGGGCGAGCGAGCAGTACTTC
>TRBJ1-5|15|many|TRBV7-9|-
CASSLRGDSNQPQHF
TGTGCCAGCAGCTTACGGGGTGATAGCAATCAGCCCCAGCATTTT
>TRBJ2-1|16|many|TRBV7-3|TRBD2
CASSSTAGGAQWVQFF
TGTGCCAGCAGCTCGACAGCGGGAGGTGCCCAGTGGGTGCAGTTCTTC
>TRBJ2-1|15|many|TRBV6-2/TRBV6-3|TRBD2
CASRRPGLEIHEQFF
TGTGCCAGCAGACGACCCGGACTAGAAATCCATGAGCAGTTCTTC